The rows below give T cell receptor beta chains drawn from one sample of a study of low-dose radiotherapy and immunotherapy resistance in tumors. TCRdb ran MiXCR on the reads and lists one entry per CDR3 protein. The data show around 69,000 distinct CDR3 sequences, around a third seen once. This material consisted of PBMCs, taken before treatment. The receptors come from a female donor with ovarian cancer. CDR3s include the opening cysteine and the closing phenylalanine or tryptophan. D genes are given only for firm matches. Clone size is given for some rows only: seen once, a few or many times, or a class if the clone is expanded.

clone size	V gene	D gene	J gene	CDR3 DNA	CDR3 protein
many	TRBV27	.	TRBJ1-3	TGTGCCAGCAGTTTATCGGCTTTCTCTGGAAACACCATATATTTT	CASSLSAFSGNTIYF
many	TRBV6-2/TRBV6-3	.	TRBJ2-3	TGTGCCAGCATTTTAGGGGACATTGGTACTTTCACAGATACGCAGTATTTT	CASILGDIGTFTDTQYF
many	TRBV7-6	TRBD1	TRBJ1-1	TGTGCCAGCAGCTTTAGGACAGGGATGAACACTGAAGCTTTCTTT	CASSFRTGMNTEAFF
.	TRBV6-2/TRBV6-3	TRBD2	TRBJ2-1	TGTGCCAGCGGGAGGGCGGATGAGCAGTTCTTC	CASGRADEQFF
many	TRBV11-3	TRBD1	TRBJ2-6	TGTGCCAGTATAGGGACAGCCAGCTCTGGGGCCAACGTCCTGACTTTC	CASIGTASSGANVLTF
.	TRBV7-9	.	TRBJ1-4	TGTGCCAGCAGCTTAGATGGGTCTAATGAAAAACTGTTTTTT	CASSLDGSNEKLFF
.	TRBV12-3/TRBV12-4	TRBD2	TRBJ2-7	TGTGCCAGCAGTTTAGTGGGACTAGCGAGTTCCTACGAGCAGTACTTC	CASSLVGLASSYEQYF
.	TRBV30	TRBD2	TRBJ2-6	TGTGCCCGGGGGGTTCAGAGAATGCCCTCTGGGGCCAACGTCCTGACTTTC	CARGVQRMPSGANVLTF
many	TRBV20-1	TRBD1	TRBJ2-5	TGCAGTGCTAATGACAGGGGGCTGGAGACCCAGTACTTC	CSANDRGLETQYF
.	TRBV27	TRBD2	TRBJ2-7	TGTGCCAGCAGTGAGCGGGAGGTGGGACTCGAGCAGTACTTC	CASSEREVGLEQYF
many	TRBV12-3/TRBV12-4	.	TRBJ1-1	TGTGCCAGCAGTTTTATCCGGCAGATGAACACTGAAGCTTTCTTT	CASSFIRQMNTEAFF
.	TRBV11-2	TRBD1	TRBJ2-4	TGTGCCAGCAGCCCTCTCAGGGGGAGCGGCGGCATTCAGTACTTC	CASSPLRGSGGIQYF
many	TRBV10-1	.	TRBJ1-6	TGCGCCAGCAGTGACGAACAGGGCAGATCACCCCTCCACTTT	CASSDEQGRSPLHF
many	TRBV5-8	.	TRBJ1-5	TGTGCCAGCAGCTTGCGGGGGCGTGAGCCCCAGCATTTT	CASSLRGREPQHF
.	TRBV28	.	TRBJ2-1	TGTGCCAGTTACACGGGGGACAATGAGCAGTTCTTC	CASYTGDNEQFF
.	TRBV5-4	.	TRBJ2-5	TGTGCCAGCAGCAAGGGGAGCGATCAAGAGACCCAGTACTTC	CASSKGSDQETQYF
many	TRBV18	TRBD1	TRBJ2-1	TGTGCCAGCTCCCCAAGACAGGGCTACAATGAGCAGTTCTTC	CASSPRQGYNEQFF
once	TRBV4-1	TRBD1	TRBJ1-2	TGCGCCAGCAGCCAGCTTGGACAGGGCGACGGCTACACCTTC	CASSQLGQGDGYTF
many	TRBV6-6	TRBD1	TRBJ1-2	TGTGCCAGCAGTTCAGGGACAGGGAACTATGGCTACACCTTC	CASSSGTGNYGYTF
many	TRBV28	.	TRBJ2-5	TGTGCCAGCAGTAAGGACCGGGAGACCCAGTACTTC	CASSKDRETQYF
many	TRBV19	.	TRBJ2-1	TGTGCCAGTAGTTCGGAGGGGGGTCCTTACAATGAGCAGTTCTTC	CASSSEGGPYNEQFF
many	TRBV6-2/TRBV6-3	.	TRBJ1-2	TGTGCCAGCAGTTACACAGTCTCTAACTATGGCTACACCTTC	CASSYTVSNYGYTF
few	TRBV29-1	TRBD2	TRBJ2-7	TGCAGCGCTGGGACTAGCCGGAGCTACGAGCAGTACTTC	CSAGTSRSYEQYF
many	TRBV7-3	.	TRBJ2-3	TGTGCCAGCAGCTTAGCGGGGAGCACAGATACGCAGTATTTT	CASSLAGSTDTQYF
many	TRBV7-6	.	TRBJ2-5	TGTGCCAGCAGCTTAGGATGGGAGACCCAGTACTTC	CASSLGWETQYF
.	TRBV5-1	TRBD1	TRBJ1-1	TGCGCCAGCAGCTTATGGACAGGGAGGAACACTGAAGCTTTCTTT	CASSLWTGRNTEAFF
.	TRBV5-1	TRBD2	TRBJ2-2	TGCGCCAGCAGCCCCGGACTAGCGGGAACCGGCGGTACCGGGGAGCTGTTTTTT	CASSPGLAGTGGTGELFF
many	TRBV5-1	TRBD2	TRBJ2-3	TGCGCCTCCAAGACTAGCGGGGGGCTAGATACGCAGTATTTT	CASKTSGGLDTQYF
.	TRBV6-1	TRBD2	TRBJ2-7	TGTGCCAGCAGTCACGGGGGGACTAGCGGGAGAAGTTACGAGCAGTACTTC	CASSHGGTSGRSYEQYF
many	TRBV7-9	TRBD1	TRBJ2-5	TGTGCCAGCAGCTTCCAGGGGGCAACGTCCCGGGAGACCCAGTACTTC	CASSFQGATSRETQYF
few	TRBV28	.	TRBJ1-2	TGTGCCAGCAGTTTAACGATCTGGGGGACTCCAGGGGTTTATGGCTACACCTTC	CASSLTIWGTPGVYGYTF
.	TRBV28	.	TRBJ1-1	TGTGCCAGCAGCACCACAGGGCGGACTGAAGCTTTCTTT	CASSTTGRTEAFF
many	TRBV29-1	TRBD1	TRBJ1-1	TGCAGCGGGAAACAGGGGTTGAACACTGAAGCTTTCTTT	CSGKQGLNTEAFF
.	TRBV9	TRBD1	TRBJ2-5	TGTGCCAGCAGCGTAGATATCCAGGGGGCTCTGGAAGAGACCCAGTACTTC	CASSVDIQGALEETQYF
many	TRBV6-6	.	TRBJ2-7	TGTGCCAGCAGTTGGGAGGACGAGCAGTACTTC	CASSWEDEQYF
many	TRBV24-1	.	TRBJ2-1	TGTGCCACCAGTGATTTGGCGGGGGCATCCTACAATGAGCAGTTCTTC	CATSDLAGASYNEQFF
.	TRBV28	.	TRBJ1-2	TGTGCCAGCAGTTCCGGGAACTATGGCTACACCTTC	CASSSGNYGYTF
many	TRBV5-4	TRBD2	TRBJ2-5	TGTGCCAGCAGCTTCGGGACTAGCGGCCCCTTGGGCCAGTACTTC	CASSFGTSGPLGQYF
many	TRBV18	TRBD2	TRBJ2-7	TGTGCCAGCTCACCACTCGACAGCGGGAACGAGCAGTACTTC	CASSPLDSGNEQYF
.	TRBV4-2	TRBD2	TRBJ2-1	TGTGCCAGCAGCCAGGATCTAGCGGGAGTAAGCGAGGATGAGCAGTTCTTC	CASSQDLAGVSEDEQFF
few	TRBV4-1	TRBD2	TRBJ2-1	TGCGCCAGCAGCCATTTAGCGGGAGGGCTCTCCTACAATGAGCAGTTCTTC	CASSHLAGGLSYNEQFF
few	TRBV9	.	TRBJ1-6	TGTGCCAGCAGCGTAGCTGCGGGGGGGACTTCACCCCTCCACTTT	CASSVAAGGTSPLHF
many	TRBV7-8	TRBD1	TRBJ2-1	TGTGCCAGCAGACACCGGACAGGGCGCAATGAGCAGTTCTTC	CASRHRTGRNEQFF